The next 10 T cell receptor beta chains were all read from a single sample in a study of OX40 agonist ivuxolimab in advanced cancers. Sequencing was performed with immunoSEQ multiplex PCR; in TCRdb, only in-frame clones are kept and a portion is missing. The table shows tens of thousands of clones, with roughly nine tenths occurring only once. The source material was CD4+ or CD8+ T cells sorted from blood, sampled in a trial of the OX40 agonist ivuxolimab. The source of these receptors is an adult with an advanced solid tumor such as melanoma, head and neck, liver or kidney cancer.

The rearrangement joins TRBV5-5 to TRBJ2-7; 7 bases match TRBD2. The germline V gene has CDR1 SGHKS and CDR2 YYEKEE (reference sequence). V lost 0 bases and J lost 2; bases outside the gene matches: 8. CDR3 size: 16 residues. The CDR3 DNA reads TGTGCCAGCAGCTTGGCCGATAGCGGGCCAACCTACGAGCAGTACTTC. It specifies CASSLADSGPTYEQYF.

The chain combines TRBV30 with TRBJ2-3; 7 bases are a match to TRBD2. Losses at the gene ends were 0 bases for V and 2 bases for J; bases not matched to a gene: 2. The CDR3 contains 14 residues. From germline, CDR1 is GTSNPN and CDR2 SVGIG (reference sequence). The CDR3 DNA is TGTGCCTGGAGTGTTGGGGGGGTCACAGATACGCAGTATTTT. It codes for CAWSVGGVTDTQYF. Variable domain in full (rest from reference TRBV30 and TRBJ2-3): SQTIHQWPATLVQPVGSPLSLECTVEGTSNPNLYWYRQAAGRGLQLLFYSVGIGQISSEVPQNLSASRPQDRQFILSSKKLLLSDSGFYLCAWSVGGVTDTQYFGPGTRLTVL.

This clone was recorded only once. The rearrangement joins TRBV29-1 to TRBJ2-2; possibly TRBD1 for D (5 bases). This CDR3 is 13 amino acids long. Germline V gene data show CDR1 as SQVTM and CDR2 as ANQGSEA. V dropped 3 bases and J dropped 1 base, with 6 bases sitting between them. The CDR3 here is CSVDTGNTGELFF. In nucleotides, the CDR3 is TGCAGCGTTGATACAGGGAACACCGGGGAGCTGTTTTTT.

This clone was counted between two and nine times. The gene calls are TRBV11-1 and TRBJ2-5; 7 nucleotides align to TRBD1. Looked up from germline, CDR1 is SGHAT and CDR2 is FQDESV (reference sequence). With 5 bases clipped from V and 2 bases from J, the junction kept 5 bases outside the gene matches. The CDR3 has 14 amino acids. In DNA, the CDR3 is TGTGCCAGCAGCCACAGGGGCATGCAAGAGACCCAGTACTTC. It translates to CASSHRGMQETQYF. The variable domain in full, completed from reference TRBV11-1 and TRBJ2-5, reads EAEVAQSPRYKITEKSQAVAFWCDPISGHATLYWYRQILGQGPELLVQFQDESVVDDSQLPKDRFSAERLKGVDSTLKIQPAELGDSAMYLCASSHRGMQETQYFGPGTRLLVL.

This chain links TRBV21-1 with TRBJ2-6. TRBV21-1 corresponds to a pseudogene. The CDR3 spans 17 residues. Written as DNA, the CDR3 is TGTGCCAGCAATAGGACGGTTGTATCCTCTGGGGCCAACGTCCTGACTTTC. Protein product: CASNRTVVSSGANVLTF.

The chain combines TRBV21-1 with TRBJ1-2. TRBV21-1 is designated a pseudogene. The CDR3 runs to 14 residues. This chain's CDR3 is CASSNQAVNYGYTF. In DNA form, the CDR3 reads TGTGCCAGCAGCAACCAAGCAGTTAACTATGGCTACACCTTC.

As for this clone: One end of the junction does not line up with germline, which may come from a read error. The chain links TRBV18 to TRBJ1-1; D ambiguous. The CDR3 spans 11 residues. The germline V gene encodes CDR1 KGHSH and CDR2 LQKENI. CDR3 DNA sequence: TGTGCCAGCTCATACGACACAGAAGCTTTCTTT. This encodes CASSYDTEAFF.

This clone appeared a single time. This chain uses TRBV2 with TRBJ2-1; 9 positions match TRBD2. V shed 11 bases, J shed 5 bases, and the junction held 13 bases outside the gene matches. Germline CDR1 reads SNHLY; CDR2 reads FYNNEI. The CDR3 consists of 15 residues. CDR3 DNA: TGTGCCTACACGTGGGGGACTAGCCGAAACAATGAGCAGTTCTTC. Amino acid sequence: CAYTWGTSRNNEQFF. The whole variable domain, remainder taken from reference TRBV2 and TRBJ2-1, is EPEVTQTPSHQVTQMGQEVILRCVPISNHLYFYWYRQILGQKVEFLVSFYNNEISEKSEIFDDQFSVERPDGSNFTLKIRSTKLEDSAMYFCAYTWGTSRNNEQFFGPGTRLTVL.

The chain combines TRBV7-6 with TRBJ2-5; 7 positions agree with TRBD1. The CDR3 length is 14 residues. The V segment lost 2 bases and the J segment 5 bases; nucleotides outside the gene matches: 5. Looked up from germline, CDR1 is SGHVS and CDR2 is FNYEAQ. The CDR3 DNA reads as TGTGCCAGCAGCTTAAACAGGGGTTGGGAGACCCAGTACTTC. Encoded protein: CASSLNRGWETQYF.

This chain uses TRBV5-1 with TRBJ2-3; the D is unclear. From germline, CDR1 is SGHRS and CDR2 YFSETQ. V lost 5 bases, J lost 5 bases, and 9 bases lay in between. This CDR3 has 12 residues. The CDR3 spells CASRERRDTQYF. The CDR3 DNA reads as TGCGCCAGCAGAGAACGGCGAGATACGCAGTATTTT.